The clone carrying this TCR beta chain occurred once. Germline V lookup: CDR1 SGDLS, CDR2 YYNGEE. This CDR3 spans 15 amino acids. Trimming took 0 bases from V and 7 from J; bases not matched to a gene: 6. Cells designated naive CD8 were CD45RO-negative and were positively selected for CCR7, with terminally differentiated effector memory CD45RA+ cells excluded. This entry belongs to a study of shared clonotypes between healthy human individuals. The overall study: Each donor's CD8 memory used one plate, CD8 naive two, each CD4 subset three.

The study ran the assay at deep level. Here immunoSEQ multiplex PCR was the method, and the copy in TCRdb shows in-frame clones only, minus some. The table lists hundreds of thousands of clones, around 96% of them singletons. The genes are TRBV9 and TRBJ2-1, with 8 bases identical to TRBD2. This sequence was found in a man in his thirties or forties in good health. What was sequenced was naive CD8+ T cells sorted from blood. The chain's CDR3 is CASSVEGLGGNEQFF. DNA for the CDR3: TGTGCCAGCAGCGTAGAGGGACTAGGTGGGAATGAGCAGTTCTTC.